This note documents a single T cell receptor beta chain sequence. Its antigen is currently unknown. V lost 2 bases and J lost 0, with 20 bases in between. This CDR3 is built from 18 residues. Germline CDR1 is LNHNV and CDR2 is YYDKDF (reference sequence). Genomic DNA was employed as the template in profiling TCR beta VDJ and CDR3. TCRdb itself ran the reads through MiXCR, one entry per CDR3 protein. Among 150,000 to 200,000 distinct CDR3 sequences listed, 55% to 70% were seen once. This record comes from a study of CD8+CD57+ T cells in acquired aplastic anemia. At the level of the study: Yields of DNA that came from sorted CD4+ and CD8+ cells averaged about 2.9 ug. CD4+ reads averaged roughly 11 million in healthy donors. Study-level findings and limits: Sharing between patients and controls was observed for over 25 CD8+ CDR3 sequences. Patients and healthy controls showed no significant CD8+ Simpson's diversity difference.

This receptor was taken from a human donor in good health. The chain is built from TRBV15 and TRBJ2-7; D perhaps matches TRBD2 (5 bases). Input material: sorted CD4+, CD8+, or CD8+CD57+ T cells (not recorded which) from PBMCs. The CDR3: CATSRSPSDGGRSYEQYF. The DNA of the CDR3 is TGTGCCACCAGCAGAAGCCCTTCTGATGGCGGGCGCTCCTACGAGCAGTACTTC.